The entry that follows covers one T cell receptor (beta chain) sequence. What it binds is unknown. Germline trimming cut 3 bases from V and 3 bases from J; bases unmatched to any gene: 2. Germline V gene sequence: CDR1 MDHEN, CDR2 SYDVKM. CDR3 length equals 15 residues. This sample is part of a study of naive and memory T cell subsets. Broader study findings: In naive cells, over 85% of TCR sequences were seen only once. A clonotype means one alpha or beta sequence, not an alpha/beta pair.

The beta constant-region primer was an equimolar mix of two oligonucleotides covering TRBC1 and TRBC2. Four rounds of PCR amplified the ligated cDNA using nested alpha and beta constant-region primers plus SP2. TCRdb redid the calling of the UMI-ligation and nested PCR reads with MiXCR, one entry per CDR3 protein. The sample holds around 130,000 distinct CDR3 sequences, approximately 37% seen once. Four subsets defined by CD45RA and CD27 were sorted after CD3, CD4, CD8 and live/dead staining. The sequencing sample was made of central memory CD4+ T cells from blood. The origin of this receptor is a human donor in good health. The chain carries TRBV28 and TRBJ2-6; 7 bases line up with TRBD1. This CDR3 is CASSFRGRGANVLTF. CDR3 in DNA: TGTGCCAGCAGTTTTAGGGGGCGTGGGGCCAACGTCCTGACTTTC.